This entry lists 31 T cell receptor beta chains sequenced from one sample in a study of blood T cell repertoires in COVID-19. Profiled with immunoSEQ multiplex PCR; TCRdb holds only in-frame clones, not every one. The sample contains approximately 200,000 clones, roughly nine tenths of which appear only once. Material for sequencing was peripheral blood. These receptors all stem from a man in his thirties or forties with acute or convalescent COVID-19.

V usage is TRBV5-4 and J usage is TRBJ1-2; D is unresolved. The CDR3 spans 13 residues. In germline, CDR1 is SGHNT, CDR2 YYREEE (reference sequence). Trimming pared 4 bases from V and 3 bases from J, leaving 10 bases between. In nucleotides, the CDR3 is TGTGCCAGCAGCGACAAGAACGACTATGGCTACACCTTC. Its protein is CASSDKNDYGYTF.

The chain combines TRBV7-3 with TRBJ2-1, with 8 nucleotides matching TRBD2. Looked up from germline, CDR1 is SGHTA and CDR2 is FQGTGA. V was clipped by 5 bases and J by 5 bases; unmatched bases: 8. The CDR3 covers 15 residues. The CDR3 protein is CASSATSGSHNEQFF. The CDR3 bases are TGTGCCAGCAGCGCAACTAGCGGATCCCACAATGAGCAGTTCTTC.

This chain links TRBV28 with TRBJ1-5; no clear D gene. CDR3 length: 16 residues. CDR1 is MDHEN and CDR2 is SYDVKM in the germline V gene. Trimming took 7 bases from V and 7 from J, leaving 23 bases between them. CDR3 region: CASTTANRGSGQPQHF. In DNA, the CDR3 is TGTGCCAGCACAACTGCGAACCGAGGGTCAGGACAGCCCCAGCATTTT.

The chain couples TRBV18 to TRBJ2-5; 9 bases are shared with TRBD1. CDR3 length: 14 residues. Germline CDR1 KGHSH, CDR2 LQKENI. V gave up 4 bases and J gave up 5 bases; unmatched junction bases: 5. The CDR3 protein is CASSLQGAGETQYF. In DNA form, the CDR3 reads TGTGCCAGCTCACTACAGGGGGCAGGGGAGACCCAGTACTTC.

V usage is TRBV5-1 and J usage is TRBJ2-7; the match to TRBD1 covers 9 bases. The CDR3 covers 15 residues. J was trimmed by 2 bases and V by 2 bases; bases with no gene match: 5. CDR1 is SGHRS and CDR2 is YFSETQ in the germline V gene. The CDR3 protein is CASSFGTGYAYEQYF. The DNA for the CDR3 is TGCGCCAGCAGCTTCGGGACAGGGTATGCCTACGAGCAGTACTTC.

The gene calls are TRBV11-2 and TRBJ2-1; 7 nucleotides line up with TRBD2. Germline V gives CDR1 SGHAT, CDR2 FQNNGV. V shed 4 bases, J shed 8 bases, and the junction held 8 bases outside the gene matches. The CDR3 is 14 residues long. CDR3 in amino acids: CASSYWDYGHEQFF. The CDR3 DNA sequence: TGTGCCAGCAGCTATTGGGACTACGGGCATGAGCAGTTCTTC.

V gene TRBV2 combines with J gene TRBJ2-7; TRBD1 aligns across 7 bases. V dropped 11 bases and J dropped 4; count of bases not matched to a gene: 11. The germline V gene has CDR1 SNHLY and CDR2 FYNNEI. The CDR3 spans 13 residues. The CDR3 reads CAGQQGLQYEQYF. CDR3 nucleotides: TGTGCCGGACAACAGGGGCTTCAATACGAGCAGTACTTC.

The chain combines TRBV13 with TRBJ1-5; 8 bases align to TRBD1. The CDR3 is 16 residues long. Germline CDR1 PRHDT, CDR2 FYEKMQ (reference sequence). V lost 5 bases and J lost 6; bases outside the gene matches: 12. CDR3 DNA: TGTGCCAGCAGCCGCTTTGTCGGACAGGGAGGTCAGCCCCAGCATTTT. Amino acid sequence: CASSRFVGQGGQPQHF.

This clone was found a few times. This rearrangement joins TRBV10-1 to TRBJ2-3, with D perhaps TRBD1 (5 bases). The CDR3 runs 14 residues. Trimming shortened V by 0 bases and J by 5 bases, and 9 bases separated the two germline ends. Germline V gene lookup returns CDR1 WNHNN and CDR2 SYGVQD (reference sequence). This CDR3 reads CASSESPGRDTQYF. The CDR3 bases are TGCGCCAGCAGTGAGTCGCCAGGGCGAGATACGCAGTATTTT.

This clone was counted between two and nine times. This CDR3 is CASSLMGQTEKLFF. The CDR3 nucleotides read TGTGCCAGCAGTTTAATGGGACAGACTGAAAAACTGTTTTTT. The V gene is TRBV28, the J gene TRBJ1-4, with 7 bases lining up with TRBD1. Germline CDR1 reads MDHEN; CDR2 reads SYDVKM. The CDR3 extends over 14 amino acids. Germline trimming cut 2 bases from V and 7 bases from J; bases unmatched to any gene: 4. Full variable domain (rest looked up from reference TRBV28 and TRBJ1-4): DVKVTQSSRYLVKRTGEKVFLECVQDMDHENMFWYRQDPGLGLRLIYFSYDVKMKEKGDIPEGYSVSREKKERFSLILESASTNQTSMYLCASSLMGQTEKLFFGSGTQLSVL.

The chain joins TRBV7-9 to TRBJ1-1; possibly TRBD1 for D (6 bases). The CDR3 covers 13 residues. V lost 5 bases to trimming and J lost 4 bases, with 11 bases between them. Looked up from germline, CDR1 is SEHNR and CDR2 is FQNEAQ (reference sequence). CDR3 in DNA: TGTGCCAGCAGCCAAGGACAGATCACTGAAGCTTTCTTT. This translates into CASSQGQITEAFF.

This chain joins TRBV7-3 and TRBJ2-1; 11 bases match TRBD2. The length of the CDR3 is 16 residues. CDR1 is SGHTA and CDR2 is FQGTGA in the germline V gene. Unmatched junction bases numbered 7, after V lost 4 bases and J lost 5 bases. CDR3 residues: CASSSSPGLADNEQFF. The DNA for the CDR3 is TGTGCCAGCAGCTCCAGTCCGGGACTAGCGGACAATGAGCAGTTCTTC.

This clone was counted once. The CDR3 coding sequence is TGTGCCAGCAGCCAGGGAAATTCACCCCTCCACTTT. This codes for CASSQGNSPLHF. The chain uses TRBV7-3 and TRBJ1-6; weak D call: TRBD1 (5 bases). Germline V gene lookup returns CDR1 SGHTA and CDR2 FQGTGA. This CDR3 is 12 amino acids long. The ends were cut back, 5 bases at V and 7 bases at J, with 6 bases in the middle. Full variable domain (remainder filled in from reference TRBV7-3 and TRBJ1-6): GAGVSQTPSNKVTEKGKYVELRCDPISGHTALYWYRQSLGQGPEFLIYFQGTGAADDSGLPNDRFFAVRPEGSVSTLKIQRTERGDSAVYLCASSQGNSPLHFGNGTRLTVT.

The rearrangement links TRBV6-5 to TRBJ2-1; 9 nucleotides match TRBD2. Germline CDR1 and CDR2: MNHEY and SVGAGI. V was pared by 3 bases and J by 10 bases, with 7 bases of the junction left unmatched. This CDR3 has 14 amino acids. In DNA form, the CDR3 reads TGTGCCAGCAGTTATGGCGGGAGGGCCTTAGAGCAGTTCTTC. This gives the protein CASSYGGRALEQFF.

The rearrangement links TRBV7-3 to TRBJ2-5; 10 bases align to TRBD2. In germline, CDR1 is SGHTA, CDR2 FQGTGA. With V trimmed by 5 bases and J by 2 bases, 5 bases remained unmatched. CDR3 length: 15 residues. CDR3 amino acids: CASSPSSGGQETQYF. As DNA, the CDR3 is TGTGCCAGCAGCCCGTCTAGCGGGGGACAAGAGACCCAGTACTTC.

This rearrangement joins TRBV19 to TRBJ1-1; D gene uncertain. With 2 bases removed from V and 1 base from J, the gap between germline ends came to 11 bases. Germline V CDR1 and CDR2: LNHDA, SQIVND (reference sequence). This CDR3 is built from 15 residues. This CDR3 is CASSIPPRGNTEAFF. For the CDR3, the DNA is TGTGCCAGTAGTATACCCCCGCGGGGGAACACTGAAGCTTTCTTT.

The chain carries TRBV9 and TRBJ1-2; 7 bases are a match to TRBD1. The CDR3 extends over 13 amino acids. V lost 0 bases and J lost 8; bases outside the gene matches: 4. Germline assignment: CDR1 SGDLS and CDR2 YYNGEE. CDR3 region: CASSVEGGRGYTF. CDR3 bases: TGTGCCAGCAGCGTAGAAGGGGGCAGGGGCTACACCTTC.

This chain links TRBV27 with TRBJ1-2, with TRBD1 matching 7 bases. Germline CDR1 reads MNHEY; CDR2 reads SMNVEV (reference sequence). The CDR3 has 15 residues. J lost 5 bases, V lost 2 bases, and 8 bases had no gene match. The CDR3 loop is CASSLSSGGHYGYTF. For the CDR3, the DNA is TGTGCCAGCAGTTTAAGCTCAGGGGGGCATTATGGCTACACCTTC.

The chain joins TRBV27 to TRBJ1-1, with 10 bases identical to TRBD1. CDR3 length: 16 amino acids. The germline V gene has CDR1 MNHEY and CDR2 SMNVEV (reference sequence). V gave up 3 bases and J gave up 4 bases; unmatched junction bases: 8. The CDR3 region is CASSFGGQGVLTEAFF. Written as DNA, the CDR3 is TGTGCCAGCAGTTTCGGCGGACAGGGGGTCCTCACTGAAGCTTTCTTT.

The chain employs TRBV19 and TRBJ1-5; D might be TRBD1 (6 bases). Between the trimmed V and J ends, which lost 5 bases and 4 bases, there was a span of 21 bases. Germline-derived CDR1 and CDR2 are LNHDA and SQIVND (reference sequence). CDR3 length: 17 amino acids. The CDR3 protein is CASSFPQGMGINQPQHF. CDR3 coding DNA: TGTGCCAGTAGTTTCCCGCAGGGGATGGGGATAAATCAGCCCCAGCATTTT.

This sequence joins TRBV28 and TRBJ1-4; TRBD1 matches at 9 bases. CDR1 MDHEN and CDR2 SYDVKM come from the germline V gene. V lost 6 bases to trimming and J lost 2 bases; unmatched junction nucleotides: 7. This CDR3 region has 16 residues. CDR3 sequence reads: CASSRAGTGTNEKLFF. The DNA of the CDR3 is TGTGCCAGCAGCCGTGCCGGGACAGGGACTAATGAAAAACTGTTTTTT.

CDR3 coding DNA: TGTGCCAGCAGCCCGCGGGGGGGGAACACTGAAGCTTTCTTT. Residues: CASSPRGGNTEAFF. The chain recombines TRBV5-4 with TRBJ1-1; tentative D call: TRBD1 (5 bases). V lost 4 bases, J lost 1 base, and 11 bases lay in between. The CDR3 consists of 14 residues. Germline V gene data show CDR1 as SGHNT and CDR2 as YYREEE (reference sequence). The whole variable domain, filled in from reference TRBV5-4 and TRBJ1-1, reads ETGVTQSPTHLIKTRGQQVTLRCSSQSGHNTVSWYQQALGQGPQFIFQYYREEENGRGNFPPRFSGLQFPNYSSELNVNALELDDSALYLCASSPRGGNTEAFFGQGTRLTVV.

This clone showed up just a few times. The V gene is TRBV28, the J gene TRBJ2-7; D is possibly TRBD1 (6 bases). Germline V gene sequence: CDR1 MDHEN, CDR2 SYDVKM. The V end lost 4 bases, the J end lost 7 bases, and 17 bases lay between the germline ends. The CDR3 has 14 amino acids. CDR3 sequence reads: CASSSRTAHWEQYF. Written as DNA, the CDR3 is TGTGCCAGCAGTTCCCGGACAGCCCATTGGGAGCAGTACTTC.

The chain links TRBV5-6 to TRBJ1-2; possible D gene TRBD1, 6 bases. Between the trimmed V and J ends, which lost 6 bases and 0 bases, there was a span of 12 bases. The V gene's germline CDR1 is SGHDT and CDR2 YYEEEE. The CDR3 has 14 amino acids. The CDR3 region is CASNKQGPNYGYTF. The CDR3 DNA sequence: TGTGCCAGCAACAAACAGGGCCCTAACTATGGCTACACCTTC.

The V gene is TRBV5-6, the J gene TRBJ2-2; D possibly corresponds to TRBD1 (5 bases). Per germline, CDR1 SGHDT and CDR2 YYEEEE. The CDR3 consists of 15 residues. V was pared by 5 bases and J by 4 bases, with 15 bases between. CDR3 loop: CASRLYRTSTGELFF. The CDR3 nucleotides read TGTGCCAGCAGGTTATACAGGACATCCACCGGGGAGCTGTTTTTT.

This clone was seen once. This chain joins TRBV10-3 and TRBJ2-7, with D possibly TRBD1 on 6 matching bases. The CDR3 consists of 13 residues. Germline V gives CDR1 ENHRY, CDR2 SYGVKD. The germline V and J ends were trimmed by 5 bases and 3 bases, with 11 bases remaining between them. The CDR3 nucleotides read TGTGCCATCAGTAACACAGGGCGCTACGAGCAGTACTTC. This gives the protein CAISNTGRYEQYF.

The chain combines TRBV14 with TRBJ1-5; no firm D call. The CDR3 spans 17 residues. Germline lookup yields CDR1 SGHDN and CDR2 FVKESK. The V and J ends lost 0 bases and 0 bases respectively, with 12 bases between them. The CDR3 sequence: CASSQDLTASSNQPQHF. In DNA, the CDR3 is TGTGCCAGCAGCCAAGATCTCACCGCCAGTAGCAATCAGCCCCAGCATTTT.

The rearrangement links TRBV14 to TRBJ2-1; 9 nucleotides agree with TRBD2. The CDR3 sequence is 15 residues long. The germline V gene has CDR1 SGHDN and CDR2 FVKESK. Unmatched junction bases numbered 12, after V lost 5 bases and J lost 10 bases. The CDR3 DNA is TGTGCCAGCAGCTATGTCTCTGGCGGGAGGGGCGAGCAGTTCTTC. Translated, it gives CASSYVSGGRGEQFF.

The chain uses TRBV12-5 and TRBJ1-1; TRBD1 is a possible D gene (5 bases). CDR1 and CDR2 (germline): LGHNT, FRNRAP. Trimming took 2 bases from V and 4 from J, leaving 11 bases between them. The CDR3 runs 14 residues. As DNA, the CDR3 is TGTGCTAGTGGTTTGAGTTGGAGGGGCACTGAAGCTTTCTTT. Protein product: CASGLSWRGTEAFF.

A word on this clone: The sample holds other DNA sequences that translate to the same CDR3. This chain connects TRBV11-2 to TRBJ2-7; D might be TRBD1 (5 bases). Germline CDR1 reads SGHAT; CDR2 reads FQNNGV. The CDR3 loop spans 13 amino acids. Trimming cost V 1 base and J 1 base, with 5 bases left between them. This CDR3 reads CASSLGQSYEQYF. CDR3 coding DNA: TGTGCCAGCAGCTTAGGACAGTCCTACGAGCAGTACTTC.

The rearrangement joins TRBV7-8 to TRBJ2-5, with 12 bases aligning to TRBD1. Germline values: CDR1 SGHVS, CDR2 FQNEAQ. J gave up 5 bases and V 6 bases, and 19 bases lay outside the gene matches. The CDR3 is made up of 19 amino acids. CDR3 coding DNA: TGTGCCAGCAGTTATTGGGACAGGGGGCATAGCGGGAGGAGGGAGACCCAGTACTTC. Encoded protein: CASSYWDRGHSGRRETQYF.